This T cell receptor (beta chain) was obtained from a study of blood T cell repertoires in COVID-19. For the study at large: T cells, B-cell-depleted T cells, or PBMCs provided the cDNA or gDNA that served as material.

Assay used: immunoSEQ multiplex PCR; TCRdb lists only in-frame clones, some missing. Of 140,000 or so clones in the sample, more than 85% were seen once. V dropped 7 bases and J dropped 3; count of bases not matched to a gene: 12. Looked up from germline, CDR1 is MDHEN and CDR2 is SYDVKM. This CDR3 is 16 amino acids long. The specimen sequenced was peripheral blood. The sequence was collected from a human donor in a cohort sampled during active COVID-19. The chain recombines TRBV28 with TRBJ2-7; TRBD1 agrees at 10 bases. CDR3 bases: TGTGCCAGCACCCCTGGGGGACAGGGGACCTACTACGAGCAGTACTTC. Translated: CASTPGGQGTYYEQYF.